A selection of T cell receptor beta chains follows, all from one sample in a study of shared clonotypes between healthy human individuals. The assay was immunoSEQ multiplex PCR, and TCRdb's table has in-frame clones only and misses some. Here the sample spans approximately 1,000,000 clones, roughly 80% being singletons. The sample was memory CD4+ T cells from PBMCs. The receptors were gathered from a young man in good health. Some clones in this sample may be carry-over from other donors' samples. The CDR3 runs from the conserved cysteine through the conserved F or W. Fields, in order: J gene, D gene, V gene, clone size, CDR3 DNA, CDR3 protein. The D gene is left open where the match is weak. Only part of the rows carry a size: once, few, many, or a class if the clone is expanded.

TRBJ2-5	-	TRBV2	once	TGTGCCAGCAGTGGACATCGCCAAGAGACCCAGTACTTC	CASSGHRQETQYF
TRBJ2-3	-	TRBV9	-	TGTGCCAGCAGCGTATACGGCAGCGGCACAGATACGCAGTATTTT	CASSVYGSGTDTQYF
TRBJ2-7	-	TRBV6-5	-	TGTGCCAGCAGTTACAACTACGAGCAGTACTTC	CASSYNYEQYF
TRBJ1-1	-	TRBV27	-	TGTGCCAGCAGAGCTAACAGGGACATGAACACTGAAGCTTTCTTT	CASRANRDMNTEAFF
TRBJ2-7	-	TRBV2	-	TGTGCCAGCAGTGAAGACAACTACGAGCAGTACTTC	CASSEDNYEQYF
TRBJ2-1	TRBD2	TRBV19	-	TGTGCCAGTAGTCGCGCGGGAGGTCACTTAGGTGAGCAGTTCTTC	CASSRAGGHLGEQFF
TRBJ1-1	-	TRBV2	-	TGTGCCAGCCTCTCGAAGCGGGCGGCGAACACTGAAGCTTTCTTT	CASLSKRAANTEAFF
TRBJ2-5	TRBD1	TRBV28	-	TGTGCCAGCAGCGCCTACGGGACAGGGGGCGCAGAGACCCAGTACTTC	CASSAYGTGGAETQYF
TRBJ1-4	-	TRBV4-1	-	TGCGACAGCAGCCAAGAAAAGGGGAGGGATGAAAAACTGTTTTTT	CDSSQEKGRDEKLFF
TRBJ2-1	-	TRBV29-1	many	TGCAGCGTCGTCCCTCTAGCCCGAGGTGCCAATGAGCAGTTCTTC	CSVVPLARGANEQFF
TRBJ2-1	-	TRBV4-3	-	TGCGCCAGCAGCCCCCGACCCCGGACGAGCTCCTACAATGAGCAGTTCTTC	CASSPRPRTSSYNEQFF
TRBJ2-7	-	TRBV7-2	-	TGTGCCAGCAGCTTAGGAGTCGATACCTACGAGCAGTACTTC	CASSLGVDTYEQYF
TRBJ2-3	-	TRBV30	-	TGTGCCTGGAGTCCGCAAGATACGCAGTATTTT	CAWSPQDTQYF
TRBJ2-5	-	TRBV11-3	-	TGTGCCAGCAGCTTTATGCAAGAGACCCAGTACTTC	CASSFMQETQYF
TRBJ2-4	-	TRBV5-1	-	TGCGCCAGCAGCTTGGACCCGACGAACCGACGGGAAGCCAAAAACATTCAGTACTTC	CASSLDPTNRREAKNIQYF
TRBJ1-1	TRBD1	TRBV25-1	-	TGTGCCAGCAGTGCAGACAGGGGGATTGGCACTGAAGCTTTCTTT	CASSADRGIGTEAFF
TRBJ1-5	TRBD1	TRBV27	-	TGTGCCAGCGGGGACAGGGCATCCAATCAGCCCCAGCATTTT	CASGDRASNQPQHF
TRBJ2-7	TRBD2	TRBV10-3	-	TGTGCCATCAGTGAAGGCGGGAGGGCCTCCTACGAGCAGTACTTC	CAISEGGRASYEQYF
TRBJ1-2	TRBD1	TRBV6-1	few	TGTGCCAGCAGTGTGAGACAGGGGACTAACTATGGCTACACCTTC	CASSVRQGTNYGYTF
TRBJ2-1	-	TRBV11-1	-	TGTGCCAGCAGGGAGAGGGGGGACCCCTACAATGAGCAGTTCTTC	CASRERGDPYNEQFF
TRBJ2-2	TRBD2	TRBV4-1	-	TGCGCCAGCAGCCAGGCTAGCGGGAGAGGTAACACCGGGGAGCTGTTTTTT	CASSQASGRGNTGELFF
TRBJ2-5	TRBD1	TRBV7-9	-	TGTGCCAGCAGCTTAGAGGGGGCTCAAGAGACCCAGTACTTC	CASSLEGAQETQYF
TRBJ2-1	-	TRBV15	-	TGTGCCACCAGCCTCCGTGGACTCGTTGGGAATGAGCAGTTCTTC	CATSLRGLVGNEQFF
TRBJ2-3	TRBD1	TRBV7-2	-	TGTGCCAGCAGCCGAAGACAGGGGGATGGCACAGATACGCAGTATTTT	CASSRRQGDGTDTQYF
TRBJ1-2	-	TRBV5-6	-	TGTGCCAGCAGCCCCGGGGACTATGGCTACACCTTC	CASSPGDYGYTF
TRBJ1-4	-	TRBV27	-	TGTGCCAGCAGTCGACCCGCCGGGGAAAAACTGTTTTTT	CASSRPAGEKLFF
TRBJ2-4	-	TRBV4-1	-	TGCGCCAGCAGCCCCGGAAGTTTAGCCAAAAACATTCAGTACTTC	CASSPGSLAKNIQYF
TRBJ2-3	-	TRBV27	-	TGTGCCAGCCCCTGGGGGGCGGATAGCACAGATACGCAGTATTTT	CASPWGADSTDTQYF
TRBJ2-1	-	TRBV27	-	TGTGCCAGCAATCGGGTCCCCTACAATGAGCAGTTCTTC	CASNRVPYNEQFF
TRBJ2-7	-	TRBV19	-	TGTGCCAGCAGTAGGGACCGCCTGGCAAGTGACGAGCAGTACTTC	CASSRDRLASDEQYF
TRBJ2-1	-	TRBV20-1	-	TGCAGTCCCGTCGAAAATGAGCAGTTCTTC	CSPVENEQFF